The 10 T cell receptor beta chains below come from one sample, sequenced in a study of Graves' ophthalmopathy and Graves' hyperthyroidism. Amplification targeted the TCR beta CDR3 regions, with RNA transcripts as the source material. Second-round multiplex PCR came after a first-round RT-PCR that employed HTBI primers. MiXCR, applied by TCRdb to the multiplex PCR reads, yields one record per CDR3 protein. The sample lists about 24,000 distinct CDR3 sequences, about 50% seen once, with roughly 6.5% in the top ten. The sequenced sample was peripheral blood. Receptors originate from an adult woman with stable Graves' hyperthyroidism.

This chain joins TRBV7-2 and TRBJ2-1; D is undetermined. V lost 1 base to trimming and J lost 5 bases, with 9 bases between them. The CDR3 is 14 residues long. Germline CDR1 SGHTA, CDR2 FQGNSA. CDR3 region: CASSLENRDNEQFF. CDR3 nucleotides: TGTGCCAGCAGCTTAGAAAACAGAGACAATGAGCAGTTCTTC.

V usage is TRBV6-6 and J usage is TRBJ1-1; 8 bases are a match to TRBD1. The CDR3 runs 16 residues. CDR1 MNHNY and CDR2 SVGAGI come from the germline V gene (reference sequence). The junction had 11 bases not matched to a gene; V was cut back by 6 bases and J by 2 bases. The chain's CDR3 is CASRSGGGTGNTEAFF. Written as DNA, the CDR3 is TGTGCCAGCAGATCAGGGGGCGGGACTGGAAACACTGAAGCTTTCTTT.

This clonotype came up many times. A clone one base away is much larger, so this may be a read error. This chain connects TRBV4-2 to TRBJ2-7; no clear D gene. Germline loops: CDR1 LGHNA, CDR2 YNFKEQ. The length of the CDR3 is 15 residues. V was trimmed by 1 base and J by 2 bases, leaving 12 bases between them. The CDR3, as DNA: TGTGCCAGCAGCCAAGGGGATGCCCCCGCCTACGAGCAGTACTTC. It codes for CASSQGDAPAYEQYF.

Within the sample, this clonotype is medium-sized. This chain uses TRBV7-9 with TRBJ2-7; 7 bases align to TRBD1. Unmatched junction bases numbered 7, after V lost 6 bases and J lost 2 bases. CDR1 is SEHNR, CDR2 FQNEAQ, per germline (reference sequence). The CDR3 is 14 residues long. The CDR3 nucleotides are TGTGCCAGCAGACGACAGGGCGGGCCCTACGAGCAGTACTTC. Its protein is CASRRQGGPYEQYF.

The rearrangement joins TRBV13 to TRBJ2-1, with 12 nucleotides matching TRBD2. Per the germline V gene, CDR1 is PRHDT and CDR2 is FYEKMQ (reference sequence). J gave up 9 bases and V 1 base, and 10 bases lay outside the gene matches. CDR3 length: 17 amino acids. The DNA for the CDR3 is TGTGCCAGCAGCTTAGACGGCGGACTAGCGGGAAATGGTGAGCAGTTCTTC. This gives the protein CASSLDGGLAGNGEQFF.

The sample holds many counts of this clonotype. This chain joins TRBV11-2 and TRBJ2-7; D gene ambiguous. Germline values: CDR1 SGHAT, CDR2 FQNNGV. V lost 4 bases and J lost 2, with 15 bases in between. The CDR3 is 15 amino acids. The CDR3 loop is CASSYSPLVTYEQYF. DNA for the CDR3: TGTGCCAGCAGCTACTCCCCTCTTGTCACCTACGAGCAGTACTTC.

On this clonotype itself: The junction shows a germline mismatch at one end, possibly a read error. The chain has TRBV12-5 and TRBJ1-5, with D possibly matching TRBD1 (5 bases). This CDR3 is built from 14 residues. Germline V CDR1 and CDR2: LGHNT, FRNRAP. This CDR3 is CVSGLYSTDQPQHF. For the CDR3, the DNA is TGTGTTAGTGGTTTGTACTCGACAGATCAGCCCCAGCATTTT.

This clonotype was seen many times. This chain links TRBV28 with TRBJ1-1, with no clear D. Trimming left V 6 bases short and J 7 bases short, with 18 bases between. The CDR3 runs 14 residues. Germline V gene lookup returns CDR1 MDHEN and CDR2 SYDVKM. Here the CDR3 DNA reads TGTGCCAGCAGCCTAACCCGACGGACGGGTGAAGCTTTCTTT. It specifies CASSLTRRTGEAFF.

The CDR3 sequence is CASNFAGGFTDTQFF. The CDR3 DNA reads TGTGCCAGCAATTTTGCAGGGGGTTTTACAGATACGCAGTTCTTC. The chain recombines TRBV6-6 with TRBJ2-1, with TRBD1 matching 7 bases. The CDR3 is made up of 15 amino acids. The V and J ends lost 7 bases and 12 bases, in that order; junction bases with no gene match: 18. The germline V gene has CDR1 MNHNY and CDR2 SVGAGI (reference sequence).

This clonotype appeared a few times. The chain links TRBV25-1 to TRBJ2-5; weak D call: TRBD1 (6 bases). Looked up from germline, CDR1 is MGHDK and CDR2 is SYGVNS. Trimming took off 1 base at V and 1 base at J, with 16 bases between the two ends. This CDR3 has 17 amino acids. The CDR3 bases are TGTGCCAGCAGTGAATCCCGCGTCACAGGGACCCAAGAGACCCAGTACTTC. This codes for CASSESRVTGTQETQYF.